A selection of T cell receptor beta chains follows, all from one sample in a study of shared clonotypes between healthy human individuals. Measured with immunoSEQ multiplex PCR; TCRdb has only the in-frame clones, and not every one. This table holds hundreds of thousands of clones, less than 96% found once. Sequencing was carried out using naive CD4+ T cells sorted from blood. These receptors came from a woman aged 25 to 39 in good health. The CDR3 runs from the conserved cysteine through the conserved F or W. D genes are given only for firm matches. Only part of the rows carry a size: once, few, many, or a class if the clone is expanded.

d_call: -; v_call: TRBV28; j_call: TRBJ1-2; clone_size: -; cdr3_aa: CASEDRLKGGYTF; cdr3_nt: TGTGCCAGCGAAGACCGACTCAAGGGGGGCTACACCTTC
d_call: -; v_call: TRBV5-1; j_call: TRBJ2-1; clone_size: -; cdr3_aa: CASSFNQGREQFF; cdr3_nt: TGCGCCAGCAGCTTTAACCAGGGGCGTGAGCAGTTCTTC
d_call: -; v_call: TRBV28; j_call: TRBJ1-5; clone_size: -; cdr3_aa: CASSLFVRGENQPQHF; cdr3_nt: TGTGCCAGCAGTTTATTTGTCAGGGGTGAGAATCAGCCCCAGCATTTT
d_call: -; v_call: TRBV21-1; j_call: TRBJ1-2; clone_size: -; cdr3_aa: CASTRARQGGIGYTF; cdr3_nt: TGTGCCAGCACCAGGGCCCGGCAGGGAGGTATCGGCTACACCTTC
d_call: TRBD2; v_call: TRBV19; j_call: TRBJ2-5; clone_size: -; cdr3_aa: CASSSPTSGKVSETQYF; cdr3_nt: TGTGCCAGTAGTTCTCCAACTAGCGGGAAGGTTTCAGAGACCCAGTACTTC
d_call: -; v_call: TRBV28; j_call: TRBJ1-5; clone_size: -; cdr3_aa: CASSSTYSGRRSNQPQHF; cdr3_nt: TGTGCCAGCAGTTCAACCTACTCCGGACGTCGTAGCAATCAGCCCCAGCATTTT
d_call: -; v_call: TRBV5-1; j_call: TRBJ2-1; clone_size: -; cdr3_aa: CASSPLGGGLNEQFF; cdr3_nt: TGCGCCAGCAGCCCCCTGGGTGGTGGACTAAATGAGCAGTTCTTC
d_call: -; v_call: TRBV28; j_call: TRBJ1-2; clone_size: -; cdr3_aa: CASSWDTYGYTF; cdr3_nt: TGTGCCAGCAGTTGGGACACCTATGGCTACACCTTC
d_call: -; v_call: TRBV15; j_call: TRBJ2-3; clone_size: once; cdr3_aa: CATSRGRQSSTDTQYF; cdr3_nt: TGTGCCACCAGCAGAGGAAGACAGAGTAGCACAGATACGCAGTATTTT
d_call: -; v_call: TRBV5-1; j_call: TRBJ1-2; clone_size: -; cdr3_aa: CASRGAGLYGYTF; cdr3_nt: TGCGCCAGTCGGGGGGCAGGTCTTTATGGCTACACCTTC